These 32 T cell receptor beta chains came from one sample sequenced in a study of shared clonotypes between healthy human individuals. TCRdb's table, derived via immunoSEQ multiplex PCR, lists solely in-frame clones and lacks some. In the table there are about 2,500,000 clones, more than 90% of which are singletons. Sequencing input: naive CD4+ T cells sorted from blood. Sample subset: CD45RA+ positively selected. The receptors originated from a man between 18 and 35 years old in good health.

V gene TRBV6-1 combines with J gene TRBJ1-2; 8 bases match TRBD1. In germline, CDR1 is MNHNS, CDR2 SASEGT. V dropped 6 bases and J dropped 4; count of bases not matched to a gene: 10. The CDR3 has 15 amino acids. This CDR3 is CASRLQTQGAYGYTF. The CDR3 nucleotides are TGTGCCAGCAGACTTCAGACCCAGGGGGCCTATGGCTACACCTTC.

The CDR3 loop is CASSLYGTGNTEAFF. The CDR3, as DNA: TGTGCCAGCAGCTTGTATGGGACAGGGAACACTGAAGCTTTCTTT. The chain links TRBV11-1 to TRBJ1-1, with 8 nucleotides matching TRBD1. Germline V CDR1 and CDR2: SGHAT, FQDESV (reference sequence). With V trimmed by 3 bases and J by 1 base, 4 bases remained unmatched. The CDR3 extends over 15 amino acids.

CDR3: CAWSVQGSWGEKLFF. The CDR3 nucleotides are TGTGCCTGGAGCGTGCAGGGTAGTTGGGGTGAAAAACTGTTTTTT. The chain uses TRBV30 and TRBJ1-4; maybe TRBD1 (5 bases). CDR1 and CDR2 from the germline V gene are GTSNPN and SVGIG (reference sequence). V lost 3 bases and J lost 7, with 18 bases in between. The CDR3 is made up of 15 amino acids.

This clone came up once. The chain has TRBV7-2 and TRBJ2-6; the D call may be TRBD1 or TRBD2 (7 bases each). V gave up 4 bases and J gave up 1 base, with 17 bases separating them. The CDR3 extends over 18 amino acids. Germline V CDR1 and CDR2: SGHTA, FQGNSA. The CDR3 here is CASSSRGGGGSGANVLTF. As DNA, the CDR3 is TGTGCCAGCAGCTCCCGGGGAGGGGGCGGATCTGGGGCCAACGTCCTGACTTTC.

This chain links TRBV11-2 with TRBJ2-2, with a tentative D call TRBD2 (5 bases). The germline V and J ends were trimmed by 3 bases and 1 base, with 9 bases remaining between them. The CDR3 has 15 amino acids. Germline V gene sequence: CDR1 SGHAT, CDR2 FQNNGV. CDR3 DNA: TGTGCCAGCAGCTTGATCCGGGGGAACACCGGGGAGCTGTTTTTT. Encoded protein: CASSLIRGNTGELFF.

The V call is TRBV6-5, the J call TRBJ1-3; D may be TRBD1 (6 bases). V lost 0 bases to trimming and J lost 6 bases, with 9 bases between them. The length of the CDR3 is 14 residues. Germline CDR1 MNHEY, CDR2 SVGAGI. The CDR3 coding sequence is TGTGCCAGCAGTTACTCAGGGGGTGAAAACACCATATATTTT. This sequence encodes CASSYSGGENTIYF.

This chain joins TRBV15 and TRBJ1-3; a possible D gene is TRBD1 (6 bases). The CDR3 sequence is 17 residues long. The germline CDR1 and CDR2 sequences are LNHNV and YYDKDF (reference sequence). V lost 1 base and J lost 1, with 14 bases in between. The CDR3 DNA reads TGTGCCACCAGCAGAGGGGAAGGACAGAGGTCTGGAAACACCATATATTTT. Protein product: CATSRGEGQRSGNTIYF. The full variable domain, in which reference TRBV15 and TRBJ1-3 provide the parts outside the CDR3, is DAMVIQNPRYQVTQFGKPVTLSCSQTLNHNVMYWYQQKSSQAPKLLFHYYDKDFNNEADTPDNFQSRRPNTSFCFLDIRSPGLGDTAMYLCATSRGEGQRSGNTIYFGEGSWLTVV.

This sequence joins TRBV5-1 and TRBJ1-6, with a weak D call TRBD1 (6 bases). The germline V and J ends were trimmed by 4 bases and 10 bases, with 15 bases remaining between them. Germline V lookup: CDR1 SGHRS, CDR2 YFSETQ. CDR3 size: 14 residues. This CDR3 reads CASSPNRVYSPLHF. The DNA for the CDR3 is TGCGCCAGCAGCCCGAACAGGGTTTACTCACCCCTCCACTTT.

This chain uses TRBV27 with TRBJ2-1; D ambiguous. The V gene lost 3 bases and the J gene lost 1 base, with 13 bases spanning the gap. CDR1 MNHEY and CDR2 SMNVEV come from the germline V gene (reference sequence). The CDR3 consists of 16 residues. The CDR3 DNA follows: TGTGCCAGCAGTTTCCAGTACGTGAATTCCTACAATGAGCAGTTCTTC. As protein: CASSFQYVNSYNEQFF.

About this clone: This specimen includes other DNA sequences encoding the same CDR3. The chain recombines TRBV6-4 with TRBJ2-7; 7 nucleotides agree with TRBD2. CDR1 and CDR2 from the germline V gene are MRHNA and SNTAGT. V was pared by 4 bases and J by 4 bases, with 4 bases of the junction left unmatched. The CDR3 spans 13 residues. The CDR3 loop is CASSASGGYEQYF. The DNA for the CDR3 is TGTGCCAGCAGTGCCTCGGGGGGTTACGAGCAGTACTTC.

The chain is built from TRBV6-6 and TRBJ2-5; 7 nucleotides match TRBD1. The trim removed 5 bases at V and 2 bases at J, leaving 8 bases unmatched. The CDR3 sequence is 15 residues long. Germline V CDR1 and CDR2: MNHNY, SVGAGI (reference sequence). As DNA, the CDR3 is TGTGCCAGCAGTCCTTCGACAGGGTTTCAAGAGACCCAGTACTTC. Translated: CASSPSTGFQETQYF.

The chain carries TRBV30 and TRBJ2-4; D perhaps matches TRBD1 (5 bases). CDR1 and CDR2 from the germline V gene are GTSNPN and SVGIG (reference sequence). V lost 1 base and J 5 bases, leaving 12 bases between the germline ends. The CDR3 is made up of 14 amino acids. The CDR3, as DNA: TGTGCCTGGAGTGGGGGTAGGGGCCAAAACATTCAGTACTTC. Its protein product is CAWSGGRGQNIQYF.

This clone has just a few counts. Germline is not matched at one junction end, which may reflect a read error. The rearrangement uses TRBV29-1 and TRBJ1-1; 7 nucleotides line up with TRBD1. The germline V gene has CDR1 SQVTM and CDR2 ANQGSEA. There are 12 residues in the CDR3. The CDR3 reads CSVKDRASEAFF. DNA of the CDR3: TGCAGCGTTAAAGACAGGGCCTCTGAAGCTTTCTTT.

This chain uses TRBV9 with TRBJ2-1; a weak D match, TRBD2 (5 bases). Deletions cut 3 bases from V and 4 bases from J, with 8 bases between. CDR3 length: 13 amino acids. Germline assignment: CDR1 SGDLS and CDR2 YYNGEE. DNA for the CDR3: TGTGCCAGCAGCGCGACTACATACAATGAGCAGTTCTTC. Amino acid sequence: CASSATTYNEQFF.

The CDR3, as DNA: TGTGCCAGCAGCTTAGAGGGAACCTACGAGCAGTACTTC. Translation gives CASSLEGTYEQYF. V usage is TRBV11-3 and J usage is TRBJ2-7; D call uncertain. The CDR3 totals 13 residues. From germline, CDR1 is SGHNT and CDR2 YENEEA. V lost 0 bases, J lost 2 bases, and 5 bases lay in between.

This clone occurred once. The chain has TRBV18 and TRBJ2-1; 10 bases align to TRBD2. Germline CDR1 is KGHSH and CDR2 is LQKENI. The CDR3 contains 14 residues. After removal of 6 bases from V and 16 bases from J, the junction contained 15 bases not matched to a gene. CDR3 coding DNA: TGTGCCAGCTCGCCGGGGGCTAGCGGGGGCTCCGGTTTCTTC. Residues: CASSPGASGGSGFF.

The J gene is TRBJ1-4, the V gene TRBV5-1; tentative D call: TRBD1 (5 bases). V shed 3 bases and J shed 0 bases, with 6 bases lying between them. Germline loops: CDR1 SGHRS, CDR2 YFSETQ. The CDR3 runs to 14 residues. DNA for the CDR3: TGCGCCAGCAGCTACAGGACAACTAATGAAAAACTGTTTTTT. Protein product: CASSYRTTNEKLFF.

This rearrangement joins TRBV2 to TRBJ2-6, with 10 bases lining up with TRBD1. The junction had 4 bases not matched to a gene; V was cut back by 4 bases and J by 1 base. The CDR3 has 17 amino acids. In germline, CDR1 is SNHLY, CDR2 FYNNEI. CDR3 loop: CASSGDRGLSGANVLTF. The CDR3 bases are TGTGCCAGCAGTGGAGACAGGGGGCTTTCTGGGGCCAACGTCCTGACTTTC. Filled out from reference TRBV2 and TRBJ2-6, the complete variable domain reads EPEVTQTPSHQVTQMGQEVILRCVPISNHLYFYWYRQILGQKVEFLVSFYNNEISEKSEIFDDQFSVERPDGSNFTLKIRSTKLEDSAMYFCASSGDRGLSGANVLTFGAGSRLTVL.

The genes are TRBV30 and TRBJ2-1; 7 bases fit TRBD1. CDR1 and CDR2 from the germline V gene are GTSNPN and SVGIG (reference sequence). The CDR3 runs to 14 residues. V dropped 0 bases and J dropped 6; count of bases not matched to a gene: 5. In DNA, the CDR3 is TGTGCCTGGAGTGTGGGACAGCTAGTCAATGAGCAGTTCTTC. Its protein product is CAWSVGQLVNEQFF. Variable domain in full (rest from reference TRBV30 and TRBJ2-1): SQTIHQWPATLVQPVGSPLSLECTVEGTSNPNLYWYRQAAGRGLQLLFYSVGIGQISSEVPQNLSASRPQDRQFILSSKKLLLSDSGFYLCAWSVGQLVNEQFFGPGTRLTVL.

The V and J genes are TRBV28 and TRBJ1-2; D is uncertain. V was shortened by 2 bases and J by 7 bases, with 8 bases between the two germline ends. The germline V gene encodes CDR1 MDHEN and CDR2 SYDVKM. The CDR3 is made up of 12 amino acids. CDR3: CASSLRRSGYTF. The CDR3 coding sequence is TGTGCCAGCAGTTTAAGGCGAAGTGGCTACACCTTC.

Only a few counts were recorded for this clone. The V call is TRBV10-3, the J call TRBJ1-1; tentative D call: TRBD1 (5 bases). The CDR3 consists of 13 residues. Trimming removed 6 bases from V and 3 bases from J, with 11 bases in between. Germline CDR1 is ENHRY and CDR2 is SYGVKD. DNA of the CDR3: TGTGCCATCAGAGAGGACATTTACACTGAAGCTTTCTTT. This encodes CAIREDIYTEAFF.

Turning to this clone: Other DNA sequences in this sample translate to the same CDR3. This rearrangement joins TRBV20-1 to TRBJ2-3; no reliable D call. The germline gives CDR1 DFQATT, CDR2 SNEGSKA (reference sequence). V shed 0 bases and J shed 6 bases, with 4 bases lying between them. The CDR3 contains 11 residues. The CDR3 here is CSARDRDTQYF. CDR3 sequence (DNA): TGCAGTGCTAGAGACCGGGATACGCAGTATTTT.

This clone was counted once. The chain is built from TRBV11-2 and TRBJ2-1; maybe TRBD2 (5 bases). The V end lost 2 bases, the J end lost 4 bases, and 15 bases lay between the germline ends. This CDR3 has 16 amino acids. Per germline, CDR1 SGHAT and CDR2 FQNNGV. CDR3 amino acids: CASSLYGWESYNEQFF. The CDR3 region has the DNA TGTGCCAGCAGCTTATATGGGTGGGAGTCATACAATGAGCAGTTCTTC.

The genes are TRBV5-4 and TRBJ2-5, with a weak D call TRBD1 (6 bases). Trimming removed 4 bases at V and 5 bases at J, with 21 bases between. The CDR3 has 16 residues. Per the germline V gene, CDR1 is SGHNT and CDR2 is YYREEE (reference sequence). The CDR3 coding sequence is TGTGCCAGCAGCCGGGGTGGGGGCCAGGGTATCGAGACCCAGTACTTC. This translates into CASSRGGGQGIETQYF.

The gene calls are TRBV2 and TRBJ2-5; TRBD2 matches at 15 bases. Per germline, CDR1 SNHLY and CDR2 FYNNEI. CDR3 length: 18 residues. Germline trimming cut 6 bases from V and 5 bases from J; bases unmatched to any gene: 13. For the CDR3, the DNA is TGTGCCAGCAGCGCAGGGACTAGCGGGGGGTATTTTGGTGAGACCCAGTACTTC. This translates into CASSAGTSGGYFGETQYF.

J is TRBJ2-7 and V is TRBV28, with D tentatively TRBD2 (7 bases). The V end lost 6 bases, the J end lost 0 bases, and 15 bases lay between the germline ends. This CDR3 region has 15 residues. The germline gives CDR1 MDHEN, CDR2 SYDVKM. CDR3 sequence: CASRRGGAGSYEQYF. The CDR3 DNA follows: TGTGCCAGCAGAAGAGGGGGGGCAGGCTCCTACGAGCAGTACTTC.

V gene TRBV5-1 combines with J gene TRBJ1-1; no firm D call. The CDR3 runs 14 residues. CDR1 and CDR2 from the germline V gene are SGHRS and YFSETQ. V was cut by 3 bases and J by 0 bases, with 9 bases left in between. The CDR3 sequence is CASSWEGLNTEAFF. The CDR3 DNA reads as TGCGCCAGCAGCTGGGAGGGCTTGAACACTGAAGCTTTCTTT.

The V gene is TRBV5-1, the J gene TRBJ2-2; 15 nucleotides agree with TRBD2. The CDR3 contains 18 residues. V was pared by 4 bases and J by 2 bases, with 6 bases of the junction left unmatched. Per the germline V gene, CDR1 is SGHRS and CDR2 is YFSETQ. The CDR3 spells CASSPGTSGGINTGELFF. CDR3 bases: TGCGCCAGCAGCCCGGGGACTAGCGGGGGGATTAACACCGGGGAGCTGTTTTTT.

The chain employs TRBV5-1 and TRBJ2-1, with 7 bases matching TRBD2. The CDR3 runs 15 residues. J was trimmed by 2 bases and V by 4 bases; bases with no gene match: 6. Germline V gene data show CDR1 as SGHRS and CDR2 as YFSETQ. The CDR3 loop reads CASSGSGVTYNEQFF. In nucleotides, the CDR3 is TGCGCCAGCAGCGGAAGCGGGGTCACCTACAATGAGCAGTTCTTC.

The chain links TRBV19 to TRBJ2-4; TRBD1 matches at 8 bases. With 4 bases clipped from V and 0 bases from J, the junction kept 14 bases outside the gene matches. This CDR3 contains 19 residues. Germline V gives CDR1 LNHDA, CDR2 SQIVND (reference sequence). The CDR3 spells CASSTDPGQAKLAKNIQYF. The CDR3 DNA follows: TGTGCCAGTAGTACGGACCCGGGACAGGCTAAACTAGCCAAAAACATTCAGTACTTC.

The gene calls are TRBV9 and TRBJ2-2; tentative D call: TRBD2 (6 bases). The CDR3 contains 15 residues. The V gene's germline CDR1 is SGDLS and CDR2 YYNGEE. V dropped 4 bases and J dropped 0 bases, with 10 bases sitting between them. The chain's CDR3 is CASSNSGSNTGELFF. In DNA, the CDR3 is TGTGCCAGCAGCAATAGCGGCTCGAACACCGGGGAGCTGTTTTTT.

On this clone: Other DNA sequences of this sample code for an identical CDR3. The rearrangement uses TRBV5-1 and TRBJ2-5, with no clear D. This CDR3 has 11 amino acids. The V end was cut by 4 bases, the J end by 3 bases, with 4 bases between. Germline-derived CDR1 and CDR2 are SGHRS and YFSETQ. The DNA of the CDR3 is TGCGCCAGCAGCACCGAAGAGACCCAGTACTTC. It translates to CASSTEETQYF. Together with reference TRBV5-1 and TRBJ2-5, the CDR3 gives the full variable domain: KAGVTQTPRYLIKTRGQQVTLSCSPISGHRSVSWYQQTPGQGLQFLFEYFSETQRNKGNFPGRFSGRQFSNSRSEMNVSTLELGDSALYLCASSTEETQYFGPGTRLLVL.